One and the same sample provided the 18 T cell receptor beta chains below, sequenced in a study of chemoradiotherapy in HPV16-positive cancers. The table came from immunoSEQ multiplex PCR; TCRdb's copy has only in-frame clones and leaves some out. The table includes about 35,000 clones, 80% detected once. The material sequenced was blood, taken from a patient who underwent chemoradiotherapy. The receptors come from a human donor with HPV-associated anogenital cancer.

This rearrangement joins TRBV7-3 to TRBJ1-1, with D unresolved. The CDR3 runs to 13 residues. Trimming took off 4 bases at V and 7 bases at J, with 13 bases between the two ends. Germline loops: CDR1 SGHTA, CDR2 FQGTGA. The CDR3 sequence: CASSYRQNSEAFF. The CDR3 DNA follows: TGTGCCAGCAGCTATCGACAAAATAGTGAAGCTTTCTTT. The full variable domain, rest sourced from reference TRBV7-3 and TRBJ1-1, is GAGVSQTPSNKVTEKGKYVELRCDPISGHTALYWYRQSLGQGPEFLIYFQGTGAADDSGLPNDRFFAVRPEGSVSTLKIQRTERGDSAVYLCASSYRQNSEAFFGQGTRLTVV.

The rearrangement links TRBV18 to TRBJ2-3; no firm D call. This CDR3 has 13 residues. CDR1 and CDR2 from the germline V gene are KGHSH and LQKENI. The germline V and J ends were trimmed by 3 bases and 2 bases, with 6 bases remaining between them. CDR3 in amino acids: CASSPLTTDTQYF. In DNA, the CDR3 is TGTGCCAGCTCACCTCTTACCACAGATACGCAGTATTTT.

This clone has more than one count but fewer than ten. J is TRBJ1-2 and V is TRBV6-1, with D perhaps matching TRBD1 (5 bases). Germline V gene sequence: CDR1 MNHNS, CDR2 SASEGT. CDR3 size: 15 residues. V gave up 1 base and J gave up 5 bases, with 14 bases separating them. In nucleotides, the CDR3 is TGTGCCAGCAGTGAAGGGACAAGCCTCTGGTATGGCTACACCTTC. It yields the protein CASSEGTSLWYGYTF.

J is TRBJ2-3 and V is TRBV5-1, with 7 positions matching TRBD1. Germline V lookup: CDR1 SGHRS, CDR2 YFSETQ. V shed 2 bases, J shed 0 bases, and the junction held 3 bases outside the gene matches. The CDR3 consists of 15 residues. This CDR3 is CASSLGTASTDTQYF. The CDR3 DNA reads as TGCGCCAGCAGCTTAGGGACAGCTAGCACAGATACGCAGTATTTT.

The genes are TRBV4-3 and TRBJ2-1; TRBD2 matches 10 bases. CDR1 and CDR2 (germline): LGHNA, YSLEER. J was trimmed by 10 bases and V by 0 bases; bases with no gene match: 9. The CDR3 is 16 residues long. The CDR3 sequence is CASSQESGGAPREQFF. In DNA form, the CDR3 reads TGCGCCAGCAGCCAAGAAAGCGGGGGGGCTCCTCGGGAGCAGTTCTTC.

V gene TRBV9 combines with J gene TRBJ2-3; a weak D match, TRBD1 (6 bases). Between the trimmed V and J ends, which lost 0 bases and 1 base, there was a span of 6 bases. The CDR3 covers 14 residues. The germline V gene encodes CDR1 SGDLS and CDR2 YYNGEE. The CDR3 DNA reads TGTGCCAGCAGCGTAGGGACAGGCACAGATACGCAGTATTTT. Translation: CASSVGTGTDTQYF.

The rearrangement uses TRBV19 and TRBJ2-5; TRBD1 matches 11 bases. CDR3 length: 17 amino acids. The J segment lost 5 bases and the V segment lost 3 bases, leaving 11 bases of the junction unmatched. The germline V gene encodes CDR1 LNHDA and CDR2 SQIVND (reference sequence). CDR3 in amino acids: CASSISPGQGAWETQYF. The DNA for the CDR3 is TGTGCCAGTAGTATTTCCCCCGGACAGGGGGCTTGGGAGACCCAGTACTTC.

Details on this clone: At one end, the junction sequence differs from germline, possibly due to a read error. The V and J genes are TRBV7-4 and TRBJ1-5; D is uncertain. There are 12 residues in the CDR3. From germline, CDR1 is SGHVT and CDR2 SQSDAQ. In nucleotides, the CDR3 is TGTGCCAGCAGCTTAATTAATCGGCCCCAGCATTTT. Amino acids: CASSLINRPQHF. Variable domain in full (rest from reference TRBV7-4 and TRBJ1-5): GAGVSQSPRYKVAKRGRDVALRCDSISGHVTLYWYRQTLGQGSEVLTYSQSDAQRDKSGRPSGRFSAERPERSVSTLKIQRTEQGDSAVYLCASSLINRPQHFGDGTRLSIL.

The J gene is TRBJ2-5, the V gene TRBV5-6; TRBD2 might be the D (6 bases). This CDR3 is 16 amino acids long. Per germline, CDR1 SGHDT and CDR2 YYEEEE. Between the trimmed V and J ends, which lost 1 base and 1 base, there was a span of 14 bases. The CDR3 loop reads CASSLFGGRAQETQYF. In nucleotides, the CDR3 is TGTGCCAGCAGCTTGTTCGGGGGACGTGCCCAAGAGACCCAGTACTTC.

The V call is TRBV7-2, the J call TRBJ2-5; D is tentatively TRBD1 or TRBD2 (5 bases each). Looked up from germline, CDR1 is SGHTA and CDR2 is FQGNSA. V lost 5 bases to trimming and J lost 2 bases, with 12 bases between them. The CDR3 is made up of 14 amino acids. DNA for the CDR3: TGTGCCAGCAGCCTCCGGGACGGACAAGAGACCCAGTACTTC. Its translation: CASSLRDGQETQYF. Using reference TRBV7-2 and TRBJ2-5 for the parts outside the CDR3, the full variable domain is GAGVSQSPSNKVTEKGKDVELRCDPISGHTALYWYRQSLGQGLEFLIYFQGNSAPDKSGLPSDRFSAERTGGSVSTLTIQRTQQEDSAVYLCASSLRDGQETQYFGPGTRLLVL.

This chain links TRBV11-3 with TRBJ2-3; 14 bases match TRBD2. With 1 base clipped from V and 4 bases from J, the junction kept 1 base outside the gene matches. Germline CDR1 reads SGHNT; CDR2 reads YENEEA. This CDR3 spans 16 amino acids. CDR3 in DNA: TGTGCCAGCAGCTTAGGGACTAGCGGGGGGTCAGATACGCAGTATTTT. It translates to CASSLGTSGGSDTQYF.

The chain couples TRBV7-2 to TRBJ1-2; D is uncertain. The V and J ends lost 3 bases and 5 bases respectively, with 1 base between them. CDR1 is SGHTA, CDR2 FQGNSA, per germline. The CDR3 loop spans 10 amino acids. The CDR3 DNA reads TGTGCCAGCAGCTTGTATGGCTACACCTTC. Protein sequence: CASSLYGYTF.

This clone was counted once. The rearrangement uses TRBV10-3 and TRBJ2-3; tentatively, D is TRBD1 (6 bases). Trimming shortened V by 10 bases and J by 6 bases, and 17 bases separated the two germline ends. The CDR3 runs to 13 residues. Germline loops: CDR1 ENHRY, CDR2 SYGVKD. The CDR3 DNA is TGTGCCACCCGGACAGATCTGCAGGATACGCAGTATTTT. Its protein is CATRTDLQDTQYF.

This sequence joins TRBV5-1 and TRBJ2-7, with 8 bases fitting TRBD1. V was clipped by 4 bases and J by 0 bases; unmatched bases: 3. Germline assignment: CDR1 SGHRS and CDR2 YFSETQ. The CDR3 totals 14 residues. The CDR3 here is CASSRTGSSYEQYF. Written as DNA, the CDR3 is TGCGCCAGCAGCCGGACAGGGAGCTCCTACGAGCAGTACTTC.

The V gene is TRBV15, the J gene TRBJ2-7; 7 nucleotides agree with TRBD1. Trimming removed 5 bases from V and 6 bases from J; junction bases left unmatched: 7. The length of the CDR3 is 13 residues. The germline V gene encodes CDR1 LNHNV and CDR2 YYDKDF (reference sequence). CDR3: CATSAQGFGEQYF. DNA of the CDR3: TGTGCCACCAGCGCACAGGGGTTCGGCGAGCAGTACTTC.

V and J are TRBV9 and TRBJ1-6; no definite D call. V was trimmed by 5 bases and J by 11 bases, leaving 20 bases between them. Germline V gene sequence: CDR1 SGDLS, CDR2 YYNGEE. The CDR3 is 15 amino acids. CDR3 residues: CASSADVKFHPPLHF. CDR3 sequence (DNA): TGTGCCAGCAGTGCGGACGTCAAGTTTCACCCACCCCTCCACTTT.

The V gene is TRBV19, the J gene TRBJ1-6, with D possibly matching TRBD1 (5 bases). Germline lookup yields CDR1 LNHDA and CDR2 SQIVND (reference sequence). Trimming pared 6 bases from V and 6 bases from J, leaving 15 bases between. CDR3 length: 15 residues. CDR3 nucleotide sequence: TGTGCCAGTAGGCCCCGGACAATACCTAATTCACCCCTCCACTTT. This gives the protein CASRPRTIPNSPLHF. Filled out from reference TRBV19 and TRBJ1-6, the complete variable domain reads DGGITQSPKYLFRKEGQNVTLSCEQNLNHDAMYWYRQDPGQGLRLIYYSQIVNDFQKGDIAEGYSVSREKKESFPLTVTSAQKNPTAFYLCASRPRTIPNSPLHFGNGTRLTVT.

V is TRBV9 and J is TRBJ2-7, with D perhaps TRBD1 (6 bases). V lost 3 bases to trimming and J lost 6 bases, with 13 bases between them. This CDR3 has 13 residues. Germline CDR1 and CDR2: SGDLS and YYNGEE. The CDR3 sequence: CASSDRVRGEQYF. CDR3 sequence (DNA): TGTGCCAGCAGCGACAGGGTACGGGGCGAGCAGTACTTC.